This TCR beta chain was documented in a study of T cell repertoires in cytomegalovirus infection. The overall study: It was the public TCR beta signatures that indicated both CMV infection and matching HLA type.

In regard to this clonotype: Its antigen is currently unknown.

V lost 5 bases to trimming and J lost 1 base, with 20 bases between them. Per the germline V gene, CDR1 is ENHRY and CDR2 is SYGVKD. This CDR3 spans 17 amino acids. Study-wide results and caveats: HLA-C-restricted CMV clonotypes gave the most frequent clonotype in two of eight donors.

Via MiXCR, TCRdb re-called the reads, giving one row per CDR3 protein. This table holds approximately 50,000 distinct CDR3 sequences, around 18% found once. The chain carries TRBV10-3 and TRBJ1-1; D possibly corresponds to TRBD1 (5 bases). The receptor was derived from a human donor in good health (CMV status not recorded). Some clones in this sample may be carry-over from other donors' samples. The material was CD8+ T cells from cultured PBMCs, obtained from culture after CMV antigen stimulation. CDR3 DNA sequence: TGTGCCATCAGTACTCCCCGGGACTCCTATCCGAACACTGAAGCTTTCTTT. Translation gives CAISTPRDSYPNTEAFF.